This TCR beta chain was observed in a study of blood T cell repertoires in COVID-19. Study overall: The origin of the acute and convalescent COVID-19 samples was the United States, Italy and Spain. Nucleic acid was either cDNA or gDNA, and it came from T cells, B-cell-depleted T cells, or PBMCs.

Authors' processing steps: Researchers report that nucleated cell counts were estimated from reference gene primer amplification. The protocol was immunoSEQ multiplex PCR, while the TCRdb copy is restricted to in-frame clones and leaves out a portion. From that table come the V and J calls and clone size; the DNA was used to work out D and trimming. There are some 100,000 clones in the sample; around 82% occur only once, and about 7% lies in the top ten. CDR3 size: 11 residues. The germline CDR1 and CDR2 sequences are DFQATT and SNEGSKA (reference sequence). The source is a woman aged 50 to 65 with acute or convalescent COVID-19. The chain uses TRBV20-1 and TRBJ1-2; D unresolved. Sample: peripheral blood. CDR3 in amino acids: CTAPVNYGYTF. The CDR3, as DNA: TGCACCGCCCCGGTTAACTATGGCTACACCTTC.